The 14 T cell receptor beta chains given below trace back to one sample, sequenced in a study of T cells in localized non-small cell lung cancer. The assay was immunoSEQ multiplex PCR, and TCRdb's table has in-frame clones only and misses some. In the table there are about 41,000 clones, 83% of which are singletons. Sample: PBMCs, taken before any cancer treatment. These receptors were taken from a man between 35 and 75 years old with stage II lung adenocarcinoma.

In this sample, this clone turned up once. The V gene is TRBV5-1, the J gene TRBJ2-3; 7 bases align to TRBD2. The CDR3 sequence is 17 residues long. Germline CDR1 is SGHRS and CDR2 is YFSETQ. Trimming at V came to 0 bases and at J to 3 bases, leaving 10 bases not matched to a gene. DNA for the CDR3: TGCGCCAGCAGCTTGGTTCCCGCGGGAGTGATAACAGATACGCAGTATTTT. This gives the protein CASSLVPAGVITDTQYF.

This sequence joins TRBV30 and TRBJ1-1; the match to TRBD1 covers 8 bases. V lost 3 bases and J lost 5; bases outside the gene matches: 11. There are 15 residues in the CDR3. Germline V gene sequence: CDR1 GTSNPN, CDR2 SVGIG (reference sequence). The DNA of the CDR3 is TGTGCCTGGAGGAGGGACAGGACCTCGGGGACTGAAGCTTTCTTT. Its translation is CAWRRDRTSGTEAFF.

This sequence joins TRBV9 and TRBJ2-7; D is undetermined. CDR3 length: 15 residues. V gave up 4 bases and J gave up 2 bases, with 16 bases separating them. CDR1 SGDLS and CDR2 YYNGEE come from the germline V gene. The CDR3 spells CASSYGSASTYEQYF. In nucleotides, the CDR3 is TGTGCCAGCAGCTACGGATCGGCGTCGACCTACGAGCAGTACTTC.

This sequence joins TRBV7-8 and TRBJ1-5; D may be TRBD1 (5 bases). Trimming cost V 3 bases and J 4 bases, with 7 bases left between them. Germline CDR1 is SGHVS and CDR2 is FQNEAQ. The CDR3 has 13 residues. CDR3 region: CASSFGANQPQHF. As DNA, the CDR3 is TGTGCCAGCAGCTTCGGGGCGAATCAGCCCCAGCATTTT.

This clone came up a few times. The V and J genes are TRBV4-3 and TRBJ2-1; 13 bases line up with TRBD2. The V gene's germline CDR1 is LGHNA and CDR2 YSLEER. The CDR3 has 17 amino acids. V lost 3 bases to trimming and J lost 0 bases; unmatched junction nucleotides: 2. CDR3 sequence: CASSQGLAGLSYNEQFF. The CDR3 coding sequence is TGCGCCAGCAGCCAGGGACTAGCGGGACTCTCCTACAATGAGCAGTTCTTC.

V gene TRBV5-6 combines with J gene TRBJ2-5, with D possibly being TRBD1 or TRBD2 (7 bases each). Germline assignment: CDR1 SGHDT and CDR2 YYEEEE. The length of the CDR3 is 14 residues. V lost 4 bases, J lost 4 bases, and 14 bases lay in between. CDR3 in amino acids: CASSGRGLGETQYF. CDR3 sequence (DNA): TGTGCCAGCAGCGGGAGGGGGCTCGGAGAGACCCAGTACTTC. The whole variable domain, remainder taken from reference TRBV5-6 and TRBJ2-5, is DAGVTQSPTHLIKTRGQQVTLRCSPKSGHDTVSWYQQALGQGPQFIFQYYEEEERQRGNFPDRFSGHQFPNYSSELNVNALLLGDSALYLCASSGRGLGETQYFGPGTRLLVL.

The chain uses TRBV20-1 and TRBJ2-3; D unresolved. Trimming removed 4 bases from V and 4 bases from J, with 6 bases in between. Germline values: CDR1 DFQATT, CDR2 SNEGSKA (reference sequence). CDR3 size: 11 residues. Here the CDR3 DNA reads TGCAGTGCTAAGAGCGCAGATACGCAGTATTTT. This gives the protein CSAKSADTQYF.

This rearrangement joins TRBV5-8 to TRBJ2-7, with 10 bases identical to TRBD2. Per the germline V gene, CDR1 is SGHTS and CDR2 is YDEGEE. Trimming at V came to 6 bases and at J to 3 bases, leaving 9 bases not matched to a gene. The CDR3 runs 15 residues. The CDR3 bases are TGTGCCAGCACCCCTTTAGGACTAGCGGACTACGAGCAGTACTTC. Residues: CASTPLGLADYEQYF.

In nucleotides, the CDR3 is TGTGCCAGCAGCTTGTCGAGACAGGGTCGGTATGGCTACACCTTC. Translated, it gives CASSLSRQGRYGYTF. The chain employs TRBV5-5 and TRBJ1-2; the match to TRBD1 covers 7 bases. The V and J ends lost 1 base and 5 bases, in that order; junction bases with no gene match: 8. The CDR3 sequence is 15 residues long. CDR1 and CDR2 from the germline V gene are SGHKS and YYEKEE (reference sequence).

This sequence joins TRBV2 and TRBJ1-1; D remains ambiguous. Germline lookup yields CDR1 SNHLY and CDR2 FYNNEI. The V end was cut by 3 bases, the J end by 0 bases, with 11 bases between. CDR3 size: 15 residues. DNA for the CDR3: TGTGCCAGCAGTGATAGCCAGCTATTGAACACTGAAGCTTTCTTT. Amino acids: CASSDSQLLNTEAFF. Using reference TRBV2 and TRBJ1-1 for the parts outside the CDR3, the full variable domain is EPEVTQTPSHQVTQMGQEVILRCVPISNHLYFYWYRQILGQKVEFLVSFYNNEISEKSEIFDDQFSVERPDGSNFTLKIRSTKLEDSAMYFCASSDSQLLNTEAFFGQGTRLTVV.

The gene calls are TRBV6-5 and TRBJ2-3, with 7 bases lining up with TRBD2. CDR3 length equals 14 residues. J was trimmed by 6 bases and V by 5 bases; bases with no gene match: 8. Germline V gene lookup returns CDR1 MNHEY and CDR2 SVGAGI. In DNA, the CDR3 is TGTGCCAGCAGTCCGGGGGAGGGGAGGGATACGCAGTATTTT. Its protein product is CASSPGEGRDTQYF.

This chain uses TRBV11-1 with TRBJ2-7; D call uncertain. The V gene's germline CDR1 is SGHAT and CDR2 FQDESV (reference sequence). CDR3 length equals 13 residues. V lost 2 bases and J lost 3, with 8 bases in between. This CDR3 reads CASSLTSSYEQYF. CDR3 in DNA: TGTGCCAGCAGCTTAACTTCTAGCTACGAGCAGTACTTC.

This clone was counted only a few times. V usage is TRBV10-3 and J usage is TRBJ1-6; D is perhaps TRBD1 (6 bases). The germline gives CDR1 ENHRY, CDR2 SYGVKD. This CDR3 has 16 residues. The germline V and J ends were trimmed by 4 bases and 9 bases, with 19 bases remaining between them. CDR3 loop: CAISVSGALGSSPLHF. As DNA, the CDR3 is TGTGCCATCAGTGTGTCGGGGGCTCTGGGTAGTTCACCCCTCCACTTT.

This clone was recorded only once. This chain connects TRBV9 to TRBJ2-2, with 9 nucleotides matching TRBD1. The ends lost 2 bases at V and 1 base at J; junction bases unmatched: 0. The CDR3 runs 15 residues. The germline V gene has CDR1 SGDLS and CDR2 YYNGEE. CDR3 DNA sequence: TGTGCCAGCAGCGTGACAGGGGGGAACACCGGGGAGCTGTTTTTT. It specifies CASSVTGGNTGELFF.